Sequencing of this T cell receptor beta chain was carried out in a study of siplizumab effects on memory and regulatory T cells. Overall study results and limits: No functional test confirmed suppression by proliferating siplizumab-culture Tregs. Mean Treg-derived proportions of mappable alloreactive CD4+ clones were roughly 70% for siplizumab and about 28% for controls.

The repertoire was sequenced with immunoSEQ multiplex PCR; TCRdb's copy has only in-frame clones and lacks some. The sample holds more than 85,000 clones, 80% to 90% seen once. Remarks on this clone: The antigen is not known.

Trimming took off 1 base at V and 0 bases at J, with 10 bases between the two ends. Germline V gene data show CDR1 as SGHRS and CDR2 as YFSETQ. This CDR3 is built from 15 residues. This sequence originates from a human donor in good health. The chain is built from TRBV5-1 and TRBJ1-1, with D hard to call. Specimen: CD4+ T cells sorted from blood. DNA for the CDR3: TGCGCCAGCAGCTTGTCCAGCAAGATGAACACTGAAGCTTTCTTT. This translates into CASSLSSKMNTEAFF.